The present T cell receptor (beta chain) was sequenced within a study of blood T cell repertoires in COVID-19. This clone appeared a few times. Trimming removed 3 bases at V and 2 bases at J, with 14 bases between. Germline V CDR1 and CDR2: DFQATT, SNEGSKA (reference sequence). This CDR3 comprises 14 residues. Participants, about 18 to 90 years old, spanned approximately 25 US areas. Allocation to cohorts depended on clinical history reported by the participants. The data were produced by immunoSEQ multiplex PCR, yet TCRdb's version contains in-frame clones alone and is incomplete. The table records under 250,000 clones, nearly 90% of them present only once.

Sequencing was carried out using PBMCs or T cells enriched from blood (not recorded which). The sequence was collected from a man younger than 40 who had recovered from COVID-19. This chain links TRBV20-1 with TRBJ2-7; TRBD2 might be the D (6 bases). The CDR3 DNA is TGCAGTGCTAGTCATTGGCGGGGAGCCTACGAGCAGTACTTC. Protein sequence: CSASHWRGAYEQYF.